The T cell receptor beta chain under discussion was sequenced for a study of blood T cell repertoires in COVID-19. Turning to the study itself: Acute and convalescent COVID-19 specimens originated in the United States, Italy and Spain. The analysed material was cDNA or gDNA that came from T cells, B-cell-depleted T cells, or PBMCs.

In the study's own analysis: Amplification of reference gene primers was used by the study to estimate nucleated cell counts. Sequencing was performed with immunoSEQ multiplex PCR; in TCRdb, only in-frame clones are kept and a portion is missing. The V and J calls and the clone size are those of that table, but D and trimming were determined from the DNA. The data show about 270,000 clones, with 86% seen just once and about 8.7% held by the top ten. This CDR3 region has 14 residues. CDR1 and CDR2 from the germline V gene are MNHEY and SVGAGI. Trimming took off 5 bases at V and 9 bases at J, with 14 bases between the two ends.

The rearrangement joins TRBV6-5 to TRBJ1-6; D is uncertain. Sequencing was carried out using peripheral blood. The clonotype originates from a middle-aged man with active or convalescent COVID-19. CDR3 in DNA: TGTGCCAGCAGTCGACGGGGATCCCCTTCACCCCTCCACTTT. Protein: CASSRRGSPSPLHF.